These 27 T cell receptor beta chains were sequenced from one sample in a study of long-term antiretroviral therapy in people with HIV. At survey level, the immunoSEQ assay was run in its v3.0 version. Profiling relied on immunoSEQ multiplex PCR, and the TCRdb table lists in-frame clones only, not all of them. The sample has thousands of clones, approximately 69% seen once. The specimen was unsorted PBMCs, collected 0.1 years before starting antiretroviral therapy. These receptor sequences come from a man aged 18 to 35 with HIV.

The gene calls are TRBV19 and TRBJ1-5, with 8 bases aligning to TRBD1. After removal of 5 bases from V and 8 bases from J, the junction contained 20 bases not matched to a gene. Germline lookup yields CDR1 LNHDA and CDR2 SQIVND (reference sequence). The CDR3 covers 18 residues. The CDR3: CASSATGVHSYLGEPQHF. CDR3 bases: TGTGCCAGTAGTGCGACAGGGGTTCACAGCTACTTGGGGGAGCCCCAGCATTTT. The full variable domain, completed using reference TRBV19 and TRBJ1-5, is DGGITQSPKYLFRKEGQNVTLSCEQNLNHDAMYWYRQDPGQGLRLIYYSQIVNDFQKGDIAEGYSVSREKKESFPLTVTSAQKNPTAFYLCASSATGVHSYLGEPQHFGDGTRLSIL.

In nucleotides, the CDR3 is TGTGCCAGCAGTTTAGTGGGACAGAACTATGGCTACACCTTC. Translated: CASSLVGQNYGYTF. This rearrangement joins TRBV27 to TRBJ1-2, with TRBD1 identical over 7 bases. This CDR3 spans 14 amino acids. Per the germline V gene, CDR1 is MNHEY and CDR2 is SMNVEV (reference sequence). V was clipped by 2 bases and J by 2 bases; unmatched bases: 2.

The chain links TRBV10-2 to TRBJ1-1; no clear D gene. CDR1 is WSHSY and CDR2 is SAAADI in the germline V gene. Trimming took 3 bases from V and 3 from J, leaving 8 bases between them. This CDR3 has 13 amino acids. CDR3 nucleotide sequence: TGCGCCAGCAGTGAAGATTTGTACACTGAAGCTTTCTTT. Translated, it gives CASSEDLYTEAFF.

CDR3 DNA: TGTGCCAGCTCACCCCCGTCGGGGTTCAATGAGCAGTTCTTC. As protein: CASSPPSGFNEQFF. J is TRBJ2-1 and V is TRBV18, with D tentatively TRBD2 (5 bases). Trimming stripped 3 bases from V and 6 bases from J, with 12 bases between. Germline CDR1 reads KGHSH; CDR2 reads LQKENI. The CDR3 runs to 14 residues. The variable domain in full, with the rest retrieved from reference TRBV18 and TRBJ2-1, is NAGVMQNPRHLVRRRGQEARLRCSPMKGHSHVYWYRQLPEEGLKFMVYLQKENIIDESGMPKERFSAEFPKEGPSILRIQQVVRGDSAAYFCASSPPSGFNEQFFGPGTRLTVL.

This chain uses TRBV27 with TRBJ2-3; D not certain. Germline V lookup: CDR1 MNHEY, CDR2 SMNVEV (reference sequence). The CDR3 loop spans 17 amino acids. V lost 5 bases, J lost 0 bases, and 18 bases lay in between. CDR3 sequence reads: CASSLNGPPLSTDTQYF. For the CDR3, the DNA is TGTGCCAGCAGTCTCAACGGGCCCCCTCTTAGCACAGATACGCAGTATTTT.

The chain couples TRBV5-5 to TRBJ1-2; D gene uncertain. CDR3 length: 13 amino acids. Per germline, CDR1 SGHKS and CDR2 YYEKEE (reference sequence). Trimming shortened V by 0 bases and J by 6 bases, and 9 bases separated the two germline ends. CDR3 DNA sequence: TGTGCCAGCAGCTTGGCAGGTTATAATGGCTACACCTTC. Translated, it gives CASSLAGYNGYTF.

The chain uses TRBV5-1 and TRBJ2-7, with 12 bases that match TRBD1. Germline V CDR1 and CDR2: SGHRS, YFSETQ. The CDR3 is 15 amino acids. The trim removed 0 bases at V and 6 bases at J, leaving 4 bases unmatched. The CDR3 DNA follows: TGCGCCAGCAGCTTGGCCGGGACAGGGGGCTCCGAGCAGTACTTC. Its translation: CASSLAGTGGSEQYF.

V is TRBV4-1 and J is TRBJ2-1; 7 nucleotides match TRBD2. Trimming removed 4 bases from V and 8 bases from J; junction bases left unmatched: 8. The CDR3 loop spans 14 amino acids. Per germline, CDR1 MGHRA and CDR2 YSYEKL. The DNA for the CDR3 is TGCGCCAGCAGCCCACGGGCGGGGGAGCATGAGCAGTTCTTC. The encoded protein is CASSPRAGEHEQFF.

A few counts support this clone. The chain is built from TRBV4-1 and TRBJ1-5, with 10 positions matching TRBD1. Germline V gene data show CDR1 as MGHRA and CDR2 as YSYEKL. This CDR3 comprises 17 residues. Germline trimming cut 2 bases from V and 5 bases from J; bases unmatched to any gene: 9. The CDR3 loop reads CASSQIPRDRGYQPQHF. The CDR3 coding sequence is TGCGCCAGCAGCCAAATTCCCCGGGACAGGGGCTATCAGCCCCAGCATTTT.

This clone was seen only once. The V and J genes are TRBV18 and TRBJ1-5; 9 nucleotides line up with TRBD1. The V gene's germline CDR1 is KGHSH and CDR2 LQKENI. Losses at the gene ends were 5 bases for V and 4 bases for J; bases not matched to a gene: 6. This CDR3 is 15 amino acids long. Here the CDR3 reads CASSEDRGVNQPQHF. The CDR3 DNA reads as TGTGCCAGCTCAGAGGACAGGGGAGTAAATCAGCCCCAGCATTTT.

The rearrangement uses TRBV28 and TRBJ1-5, with 9 bases aligning to TRBD1. CDR1 and CDR2 (germline): MDHEN, SYDVKM. The CDR3 runs to 13 residues. Trimming at V came to 6 bases and at J to 5 bases, leaving 2 bases not matched to a gene. The CDR3 spells CASRYRGHQPQHF. The CDR3 region has the DNA TGTGCCAGCAGATACAGGGGGCATCAGCCCCAGCATTTT.

The V call is TRBV30, the J call TRBJ2-7; D ambiguous. Germline CDR1 and CDR2: GTSNPN and SVGIG (reference sequence). The CDR3 is 13 residues long. V lost 1 base to trimming and J lost 3 bases, with 10 bases between them. The CDR3 protein is CAWSEKGVYEQYF. The CDR3, as DNA: TGTGCCTGGAGTGAGAAAGGAGTCTACGAGCAGTACTTC.

By sample fraction, this clone is medium-sized (0.01 to 0.1%). The genes are TRBV5-5 and TRBJ1-5; no clear D gene. The CDR3 spans 14 residues. Trimming shortened V by 1 base and J by 5 bases, and 10 bases separated the two germline ends. The germline gives CDR1 SGHKS, CDR2 YYEKEE (reference sequence). CDR3 in amino acids: CASSLTAPHQPQHF. The CDR3 DNA reads as TGTGCCAGCAGCTTGACGGCCCCCCATCAGCCCCAGCATTTT.

The chain couples TRBV10-2 to TRBJ2-5; 7 bases fit TRBD1. The ends lost 0 bases at V and 3 bases at J; junction bases unmatched: 1. CDR1 and CDR2 (germline): WSHSY, SAAADI. CDR3 length: 14 amino acids. CDR3 DNA sequence: TGCGCCAGCAGTGAGTCGACAGGGAAAGAGACCCAGTACTTC. As protein: CASSESTGKETQYF.

This chain joins TRBV4-1 and TRBJ2-3; the match to TRBD2 covers 8 bases. Germline V gene lookup returns CDR1 MGHRA and CDR2 YSYEKL. This CDR3 has 18 residues. J was trimmed by 3 bases and V by 0 bases; bases with no gene match: 11. CDR3 sequence reads: CASSQELAGGRATDTQYF. CDR3 DNA sequence: TGCGCCAGCAGCCAAGAGCTGGCGGGGGGCCGCGCGACAGATACGCAGTATTTT.

The V gene is TRBV6-1, the J gene TRBJ1-3; D is undetermined. Trimming removed 2 bases from V and 0 bases from J, with 11 bases in between. The CDR3 covers 16 residues. Germline CDR1 and CDR2: MNHNS and SASEGT. The DNA of the CDR3 is TGTGCCAGCAGTGAAAGTCCGGATAGCTCTGGAAACACCATATATTTT. It encodes CASSESPDSSGNTIYF.

The rearrangement links TRBV6-8 to TRBJ2-5; D is possibly TRBD1 or TRBD2 (5 bases each). The CDR3 extends over 15 amino acids. Germline V CDR1 and CDR2: MNHGY, SAAAGT. Trimming took off 8 bases at V and 1 base at J, with 17 bases between the two ends. CDR3 residues: CASGEKRDGQETQYF. CDR3 bases: TGTGCCAGCGGGGAAAAGAGGGACGGCCAAGAGACCCAGTACTTC.

The rearrangement joins TRBV6-1 to TRBJ2-5, with D tentatively TRBD1 (5 bases). CDR1 and CDR2 (germline): MNHNS, SASEGT. The CDR3 consists of 14 residues. The V and J ends lost 7 bases and 5 bases respectively, with 17 bases between them. The CDR3 nucleotides are TGTGCCAGCAACCCGCGTGGGGCATGGGAGACCCAGTACTTC. It encodes CASNPRGAWETQYF.

The chain couples TRBV6-5 to TRBJ1-1; maybe TRBD1 (6 bases). Between the trimmed V and J ends, which lost 0 bases and 1 base, there was a span of 9 bases. The CDR3 has 15 residues. CDR1 MNHEY and CDR2 SVGAGI come from the germline V gene. The CDR3 DNA reads as TGTGCCAGCAGTTACTCGAGGGGACAGAACACTGAAGCTTTCTTT. Translating gives CASSYSRGQNTEAFF.

The chain couples TRBV2 to TRBJ2-6, with D uncertain. Germline CDR1 SNHLY, CDR2 FYNNEI. The CDR3 loop spans 16 amino acids. The V end was cut by 2 bases, the J end by 2 bases, with 10 bases between. For the CDR3, the DNA is TGTGCCAGCAGTGAATCCCCAGTAGCTGGGGCCAACGTCCTGACTTTC. Protein product: CASSESPVAGANVLTF.

The chain recombines TRBV28 with TRBJ1-2; possibly TRBD1 for D (5 bases). The V and J ends lost 5 bases and 2 bases respectively, with 15 bases between them. Per the germline V gene, CDR1 is MDHEN and CDR2 is SYDVKM. The CDR3 covers 15 residues. The CDR3 region has the DNA TGTGCCAGCAGTCCGCTTAGGGAGGGGAACTATGGCTACACCTTC. This gives the protein CASSPLREGNYGYTF.

CDR3 in amino acids: CASRFDRGRTEAFF. CDR3 bases: TGTGCCAGCAGATTCGACAGGGGGCGGACTGAAGCTTTCTTT. V usage is TRBV5-5 and J usage is TRBJ1-1; 10 bases match TRBD1. Looked up from germline, CDR1 is SGHKS and CDR2 is YYEKEE (reference sequence). This CDR3 is built from 14 residues. The J segment lost 5 bases and the V segment lost 5 bases, leaving 6 bases of the junction unmatched.

The genes are TRBV11-2 and TRBJ1-1; TRBD1 aligns across 7 bases. The CDR3 has 14 residues. J gave up 1 base and V 6 bases, and 5 bases lay outside the gene matches. CDR1 is SGHAT and CDR2 is FQNNGV in the germline V gene. The CDR3 DNA is TGTGCCAGCAGGGCGAAGGGGGCGAACACTGAAGCTTTCTTT. Its protein product is CASRAKGANTEAFF.

The chain carries TRBV6-1 and TRBJ2-2, with no clear D. Germline loops: CDR1 MNHNS, CDR2 SASEGT. V was shortened by 1 base and J by 3 bases, with 3 bases between the two germline ends. The CDR3 contains 13 residues. The CDR3 sequence is CASSEGDTGELFF. The CDR3 bases are TGTGCCAGCAGTGAAGGGGACACCGGGGAGCTGTTTTTT.

The rearrangement joins TRBV28 to TRBJ1-5; perhaps TRBD1 as D (6 bases). Germline CDR1 and CDR2: MDHEN and SYDVKM. This CDR3 is built from 15 residues. The V end lost 6 bases, the J end lost 0 bases, and 12 bases lay between the germline ends. In nucleotides, the CDR3 is TGTGCCAGCAGCCCATCGGACAGTAGCAATCAGCCCCAGCATTTT. As protein: CASSPSDSSNQPQHF. Drawing the rest from reference TRBV28 and TRBJ1-5, the complete variable domain is DVKVTQSSRYLVKRTGEKVFLECVQDMDHENMFWYRQDPGLGLRLIYFSYDVKMKEKGDIPEGYSVSREKKERFSLILESASTNQTSMYLCASSPSDSSNQPQHFGDGTRLSIL.

The J gene is TRBJ2-1, the V gene TRBV5-5; D gene uncertain. The CDR3 has 14 residues. CDR1 and CDR2 (germline): SGHKS, YYEKEE (reference sequence). V lost 0 bases and J lost 3, with 7 bases in between. The CDR3 here is CASSLDGVYNEQFF. CDR3 sequence (DNA): TGTGCCAGCAGCTTGGATGGAGTCTACAATGAGCAGTTCTTC.

The chain carries TRBV7-8 and TRBJ2-2; tentatively, D is TRBD1 or TRBD2 (6 bases each). Trimming left V 3 bases short and J 2 bases short, with 10 bases between. The CDR3 runs 15 residues. From germline, CDR1 is SGHVS and CDR2 FQNEAQ. Here the CDR3 reads CASSFEGGNTGELFF. The CDR3 DNA reads as TGTGCCAGCAGCTTTGAGGGGGGAAACACCGGGGAGCTGTTTTTT.